This T cell receptor beta chain was identified during a study of blood T cell repertoires in COVID-19 (dated by TCRdb to 2020 to 2021). Turning to the overall study: The collaborator samples originated in the United States, Italy and Spain and spanned the acute and convalescent phases of COVID-19. The repertoires were released in a freely available public database meant as a resource for research on the immune response to SARS-CoV-2. The material from the prospective study consisted of cDNA or gDNA derived from T cells, B-cell-depleted T cells, or PBMCs. Deeply sampled blood TCRbeta repertoires from subjects exposed to, actively infected with, or recovered from COVID-19 were included in the dataset. The samples were drawn from the first 160 participants of the ongoing ImmuneRACE study and from some 1,300 subjects provided by 6 global collaborators. The sample metadata nearly always contained a de-identified subject ID, COVID-19 status, age in years and sex. Where available, HLA class I and class II types were obtained from metadata supplied by the sample provider rather than from assay-based typing. Results the study describes overall, beyond this receptor: How much clinical and demographic metadata was included differed by source and by participant, and the metadata was provided uncurated.

The immunoSEQ Assay, a bias-controlled multiplex PCR, was used to amplify TCRbeta CDR3 regions from genomic DNA. In the original analysis: The number of nucleated cells in each sample was estimated by amplification of reference gene primers within the assay. To quantify the absolute abundance of each unique TCRbeta CDR3 rearrangement, sequence reads were collapsed and filtered. For each sample, productive Simpson clonality was calculated as the square root of Simpson's diversity index across productive rearrangements. This is the immuneACCESS table as TCRdb keeps it, with only in-frame sequences that have V and J called. A part of the clones is gone; compared with another copy, unresolved V genes explain less than half, and the rest is unexplained. The V and J calls and clone size are taken from that table; D and trimming were inferred from the DNA. In this sample the table shows under 200,000 clones, roughly 83% of which occur a single time. Around 6% of the sample lies in the top ten.

Participants in the prospective study were aged about 18 to 90 years, lived in some 24 United States geographic areas, and enrolled through a virtual design. In the prospective study, cohorts were assigned on the basis of participant-reported clinical history obtained from a screening survey and a study questionnaire. In the prospective study, whole blood, serum and a nasopharyngeal or oropharyngeal swab were collected from each participant by mobile phlebotomists. Prospective study participants could optionally give additional blood draws and questionnaires over an approximately 2-month period. Blood samples from the prospective study were shipped frozen or at room temperature prior to DNA extraction. In regard to this clone: It has no known antigen specificity. Base qualities are not provided; no much larger clone lies one nucleotide away.

Sequenced input: PBMCs or T cells enriched from blood (not recorded which). This clonotype was sampled from a man in his forties or fifties with acute COVID-19.

This receptor has the CDR3 CASSIALGQEVPYEQYF. The nucleotide sequence is given as TGTGCCAGTAGTATAGCCCTAGGACAGGAGGTGCCCTACGAGCAGTACTTC. The chain couples TRBV19 to TRBJ2-7, with 7 bases matching TRBD1. The germline V gene encodes CDR1 LNHDA and CDR2 SQIVND (reference sequence). There are 17 amino acids in the CDR3, from cysteine to phenylalanine inclusive. Only the CDR3 DNA is retained, 51 bases long and in frame from the first base. V loses 1 base at its end and J loses 2 bases; junction bases beyond the gene matches: 11. The full variable domain, with segments outside the CDR3 supplied by the reference TRBV19 and TRBJ2-7 proteins, appears as DGGITQSPKYLFRKEGQNVTLSCEQNLNHDAMYWYRQDPGQGLRLIYYSQIVNDFQKGDIAEGYSVSREKKESFPLTVTSAQKNPTAFYLCASSIALGQEVPYEQYFGPGTRLTVT.